Given below is one T cell receptor (beta chain) in context. Data came from immunoSEQ multiplex PCR; TCRdb stores just in-frame clones and leaves some out. The table has roughly 150,000 clones, roughly 76% seen once. This record belongs to a study of cytotoxic CD8 clonotypes in ibrutinib-treated CLL. Germline V gene lookup returns CDR1 SGHRS and CDR2 YFSETQ. Trimming removed 0 bases from V and 2 bases from J, with 8 bases in between. The CDR3 runs to 14 residues. This sequence was found in a human donor with chronic lymphocytic leukemia. The chain is built from TRBV5-1 and TRBJ1-2; TRBD1 is a possible D gene (5 bases). The sample here was PBMCs, taken after 24 months of ibrutinib treatment. The CDR3 sequence: CASSLGTRNYGYTF. The CDR3 DNA reads TGCGCCAGCAGCTTGGGGACACGCAACTATGGCTACACCTTC.